A selection of T cell receptor beta chains follows, all from one sample in a study of blood T cell repertoires in COVID-19. The repertoire was sequenced with immunoSEQ multiplex PCR; TCRdb's copy has only in-frame clones and lacks some. This sample has 120,000 to 150,000 clones, with roughly four fifths found just once. Source material: peripheral blood. The receptors were sampled from a human donor with acute or convalescent COVID-19. The donor label of this sample is uncertain. The CDR3 runs from the conserved cysteine through the conserved F or W. Fields, in order: CDR3 protein, CDR3 DNA, J gene, clone size, V gene, D gene. D genes are given only for firm matches. Size is stated for part of the rows, as once, few or many counts, or as a class when the clone is expanded.

CDR3 protein: CASTPGGKGSEQYF; CDR3 DNA: TGCGCCAGCACCCCAGGGGGGAAAGGGAGCGAGCAGTACTTC; J gene: TRBJ2-7; clone size: -; V gene: TRBV5-1; D gene: -
CDR3 protein: CASGFLRGSSGANVLTF; CDR3 DNA: TGTGCTAGTGGTTTTCTGCGGGGGAGCTCTGGGGCCAACGTCCTGACTTTC; J gene: TRBJ2-6; clone size: -; V gene: TRBV12-5; D gene: TRBD2
CDR3 protein: CASSYRGQWSNQPQHF; CDR3 DNA: TGTGCCAGCAGTTATCGCGGGCAGTGGAGCAATCAGCCCCAGCATTTT; J gene: TRBJ1-5; clone size: -; V gene: TRBV6-5; D gene: -
CDR3 protein: CASSRQGRAEKLFF; CDR3 DNA: TGTGCCAGCAGCCGACAGGGCCGGGCCGAAAAACTGTTTTTT; J gene: TRBJ1-4; clone size: -; V gene: TRBV5-4; D gene: TRBD1
CDR3 protein: CSVGENSNQPQHF; CDR3 DNA: TGCAGCGTTGGGGAGAATAGCAATCAGCCCCAGCATTTT; J gene: TRBJ1-5; clone size: -; V gene: TRBV29-1; D gene: -
CDR3 protein: CASSIRGAAGPRETQYF; CDR3 DNA: TGTGCCAGTAGTATAAGAGGTGCGGCAGGGCCTAGGGAGACCCAGTACTTC; J gene: TRBJ2-5; clone size: -; V gene: TRBV19; D gene: -
CDR3 protein: CASGLAGQNYGYTF; CDR3 DNA: TGTGCTAGTGGTTTGGCCGGACAGAACTATGGCTACACCTTC; J gene: TRBJ1-2; clone size: -; V gene: TRBV12-5; D gene: -
CDR3 protein: CASSPLTAYSGANVLTF; CDR3 DNA: TGTGCCAGCTCACCATTGACAGCTTACTCTGGGGCCAACGTCCTGACTTTC; J gene: TRBJ2-6; clone size: -; V gene: TRBV18; D gene: -
CDR3 protein: CASSTLIHTEAFF; CDR3 DNA: TGTGCCAGCAGCACTTTAATCCACACTGAAGCTTTCTTT; J gene: TRBJ1-1; clone size: -; V gene: TRBV7-2; D gene: -
CDR3 protein: CASSRTGGNSGNTIYF; CDR3 DNA: TGTGCCAGCAGCCGTACAGGTGGTAACTCTGGAAACACCATATATTTT; J gene: TRBJ1-3; clone size: -; V gene: TRBV7-6; D gene: -
CDR3 protein: CASSAGQGLSHSGELFF; CDR3 DNA: TGTGCCAGCTCAGCCGGACAGGGGCTTTCTCATTCCGGGGAGCTGTTTTTT; J gene: TRBJ2-2; clone size: -; V gene: TRBV18; D gene: TRBD1
CDR3 protein: CASSQYEAVNTGELFF; CDR3 DNA: TGTGCCAGCAGCCAGTACGAGGCGGTGAACACCGGGGAGCTGTTTTTT; J gene: TRBJ2-2; clone size: -; V gene: TRBV3-1/TRBV3-2; D gene: -
CDR3 protein: CASSRQTSGYEQYF; CDR3 DNA: TGTGCCAGCAGCCGGCAGACTAGCGGGTACGAGCAGTACTTC; J gene: TRBJ2-7; clone size: -; V gene: TRBV4-2; D gene: TRBD2
CDR3 protein: CASSPGRVGGAYTF; CDR3 DNA: TGTGCCAGTAGCCCCGGACGGGTTGGGGGCGCTTACACCTTC; J gene: TRBJ1-2; clone size: once; V gene: TRBV19; D gene: -
CDR3 protein: CASSEPGRGRTYEQYF; CDR3 DNA: TGTGCCAGCAGTGAGCCGGGGAGGGGGAGGACCTACGAGCAGTACTTC; J gene: TRBJ2-7; clone size: -; V gene: TRBV6-1; D gene: -
CDR3 protein: CASSSTPDRFDYGYTF; CDR3 DNA: TGTGCCAGCAGCTCTACCCCCGACAGATTTGACTATGGCTACACCTTC; J gene: TRBJ1-2; clone size: -; V gene: TRBV27; D gene: -
CDR3 protein: CASSLVSGEPNQPQHF; CDR3 DNA: TGTGCCAGCAGCTTAGTGTCGGGGGAGCCCAATCAGCCCCAGCATTTT; J gene: TRBJ1-5; clone size: -; V gene: TRBV7-2; D gene: -
CDR3 protein: CASSPRPGTGGNQPQHF; CDR3 DNA: TGTGCCAGCTCACCTCGTCCCGGGACAGGGGGCAACCAGCCCCAGCATTTT; J gene: TRBJ1-5; clone size: -; V gene: TRBV18; D gene: TRBD1
CDR3 protein: CASSSVAGQRGEQYF; CDR3 DNA: TGTGCCAGCAGCTCGGTCGCGGGACAGAGGGGCGAGCAGTACTTC; J gene: TRBJ2-7; clone size: few; V gene: TRBV5-5; D gene: -
CDR3 protein: CASSYSTWGENQPQHF; CDR3 DNA: TGTGCCAGCAGTTACTCGACGTGGGGGGAGAATCAGCCCCAGCATTTT; J gene: TRBJ1-5; clone size: -; V gene: TRBV6-6; D gene: -
CDR3 protein: CASKGWDELGGYEQYF; CDR3 DNA: TGCGCCAGCAAGGGGTGGGATGAACTTGGCGGCTACGAGCAGTACTTC; J gene: TRBJ2-7; clone size: -; V gene: TRBV10-2; D gene: -
CDR3 protein: CASSPQGNEQYF; CDR3 DNA: TGCGCCAGCAGCCCACAGGGAAACGAGCAGTACTTC; J gene: TRBJ2-7; clone size: -; V gene: TRBV5-1; D gene: -
CDR3 protein: CASSPGRTRDTQYF; CDR3 DNA: TGTGCCAGCAGCCCGGGTCGAACTCGAGATACGCAGTATTTT; J gene: TRBJ2-3; clone size: -; V gene: TRBV3-1/TRBV3-2; D gene: -
CDR3 protein: CASSLVAGENYGYTF; CDR3 DNA: TGCGCCAGCAGCTTGGTGGCCGGGGAGAACTATGGCTACACCTTC; J gene: TRBJ1-2; clone size: -; V gene: TRBV5-1; D gene: -
CDR3 protein: CASSPLAGQNTEAFF; CDR3 DNA: TGCGCCAGCAGCCCTTTGGCAGGGCAGAACACTGAAGCTTTCTTT; J gene: TRBJ1-1; clone size: once; V gene: TRBV5-1; D gene: -
CDR3 protein: CASSLIGEATNEKLFF; CDR3 DNA: TGTGCCAGCAGCTTAATTGGTGAGGCGACTAATGAAAAACTGTTTTTT; J gene: TRBJ1-4; clone size: -; V gene: TRBV5-6; D gene: -
CDR3 protein: CAWSGDPRGTEAFF; CDR3 DNA: TGTGCCTGGAGTGGCGACCCACGAGGGACTGAAGCTTTCTTT; J gene: TRBJ1-1; clone size: -; V gene: TRBV30; D gene: -
CDR3 protein: CASARNEKLFF; CDR3 DNA: TGTGCCAGTGCGCGGAATGAAAAACTGTTTTTT; J gene: TRBJ1-4; clone size: -; V gene: TRBV19; D gene: -
CDR3 protein: CASSYGAGGPTDTQYF; CDR3 DNA: TGTGCCAGCAGTTACGGCGCGGGGGGGCCGACAGATACGCAGTATTTT; J gene: TRBJ2-3; clone size: -; V gene: TRBV6-5; D gene: TRBD2
CDR3 protein: CASSLERTGGYGYTF; CDR3 DNA: TGTGCCAGCAGCTTAGAACGGACAGGGGGTTATGGCTACACCTTC; J gene: TRBJ1-2; clone size: -; V gene: TRBV7-9; D gene: TRBD1
CDR3 protein: CASSLKAQGATEAFF; CDR3 DNA: TGTGCCAGCAGCTTAAAGGCCCAGGGGGCCACTGAAGCTTTCTTT; J gene: TRBJ1-1; clone size: -; V gene: TRBV7-9; D gene: TRBD1
CDR3 protein: CASKDRSHPRYGYTF; CDR3 DNA: TGTGCCAGCAAGGACAGGTCGCATCCCCGCTATGGCTACACCTTC; J gene: TRBJ1-2; clone size: -; V gene: TRBV27; D gene: TRBD1